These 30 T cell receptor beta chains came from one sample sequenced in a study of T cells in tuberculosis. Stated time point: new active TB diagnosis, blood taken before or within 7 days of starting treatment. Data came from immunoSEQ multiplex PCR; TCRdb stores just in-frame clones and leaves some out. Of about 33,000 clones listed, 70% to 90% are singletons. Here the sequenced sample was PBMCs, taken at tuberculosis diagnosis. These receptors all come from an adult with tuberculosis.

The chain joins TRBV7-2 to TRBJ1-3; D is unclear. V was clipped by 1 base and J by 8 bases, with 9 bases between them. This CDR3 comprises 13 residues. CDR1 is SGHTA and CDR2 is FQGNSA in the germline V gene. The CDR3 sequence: CASSLGQADTIYF. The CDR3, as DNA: TGTGCCAGCAGCTTAGGGCAGGCAGACACCATATATTTT. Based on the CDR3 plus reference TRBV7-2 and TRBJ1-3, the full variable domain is GAGVSQSPSNKVTEKGKDVELRCDPISGHTALYWYRQSLGQGLEFLIYFQGNSAPDKSGLPSDRFSAERTGGSVSTLTIQRTQQEDSAVYLCASSLGQADTIYFGEGSWLTVV.

This CDR3 reads CASTLPDRGRRAFF. The CDR3 DNA is TGTGCCAGCACCCTACCTGACAGGGGGCGTAGAGCTTTCTTT. This chain connects TRBV6-5 to TRBJ1-1, with TRBD1 identical over 10 bases. With 7 bases clipped from V and 10 bases from J, the junction kept 12 bases outside the gene matches. Germline values: CDR1 MNHEY, CDR2 SVGAGI. CDR3 length: 14 amino acids.

CDR3 residues: CASSIRLAETYEQYF. The CDR3 bases are TGTGCCAGTAGTATCAGGCTAGCAGAAACCTACGAGCAGTACTTC. The chain combines TRBV19 with TRBJ2-7; TRBD2 is a possible D gene (5 bases). V dropped 3 bases and J dropped 2 bases, with 14 bases sitting between them. Germline assignment: CDR1 LNHDA and CDR2 SQIVND (reference sequence). This CDR3 is 15 amino acids long. Using reference TRBV19 and TRBJ2-7 for the parts outside the CDR3, the full variable domain is DGGITQSPKYLFRKEGQNVTLSCEQNLNHDAMYWYRQDPGQGLRLIYYSQIVNDFQKGDIAEGYSVSREKKESFPLTVTSAQKNPTAFYLCASSIRLAETYEQYFGPGTRLTVT.

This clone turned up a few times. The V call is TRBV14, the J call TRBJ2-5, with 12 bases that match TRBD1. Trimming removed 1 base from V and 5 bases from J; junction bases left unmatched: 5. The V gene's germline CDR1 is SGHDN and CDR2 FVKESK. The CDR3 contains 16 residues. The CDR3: CASSQGGTGGRETQYF. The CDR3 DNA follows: TGTGCCAGCAGCCAAGGCGGGACAGGGGGCCGCGAGACCCAGTACTTC.

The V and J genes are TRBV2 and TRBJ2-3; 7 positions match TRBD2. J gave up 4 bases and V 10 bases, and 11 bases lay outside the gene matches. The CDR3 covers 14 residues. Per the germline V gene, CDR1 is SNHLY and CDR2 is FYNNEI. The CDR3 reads CATQGLGRADTQYF. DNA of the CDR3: TGTGCCACCCAGGGTTTGGGGAGGGCAGATACGCAGTATTTT.

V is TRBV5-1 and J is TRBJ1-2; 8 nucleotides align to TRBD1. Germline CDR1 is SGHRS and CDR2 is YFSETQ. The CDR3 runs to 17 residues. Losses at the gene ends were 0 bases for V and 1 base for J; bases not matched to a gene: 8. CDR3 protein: CASSLEAGGYGNYGYTF. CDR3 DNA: TGCGCCAGCAGCTTGGAGGCAGGGGGCTATGGTAACTATGGCTACACCTTC.

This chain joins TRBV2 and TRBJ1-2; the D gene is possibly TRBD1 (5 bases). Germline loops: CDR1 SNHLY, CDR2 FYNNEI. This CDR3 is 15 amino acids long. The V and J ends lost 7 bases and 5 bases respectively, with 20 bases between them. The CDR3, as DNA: TGTGCCAGCAAGAGTGAGGCCAGGGATTATTATGGCTACACCTTC. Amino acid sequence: CASKSEARDYYGYTF.

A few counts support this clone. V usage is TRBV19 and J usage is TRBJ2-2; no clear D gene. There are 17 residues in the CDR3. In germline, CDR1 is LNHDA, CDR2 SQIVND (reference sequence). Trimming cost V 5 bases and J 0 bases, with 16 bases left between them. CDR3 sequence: CASSPQVAPANTGELFF. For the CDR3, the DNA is TGTGCCAGTAGTCCCCAGGTGGCGCCAGCGAACACCGGGGAGCTGTTTTTT.

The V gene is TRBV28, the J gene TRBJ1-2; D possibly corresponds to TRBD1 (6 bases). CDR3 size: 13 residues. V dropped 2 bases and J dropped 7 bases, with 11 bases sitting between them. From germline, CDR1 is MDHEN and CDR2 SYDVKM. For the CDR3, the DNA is TGTGCCAGCAGTTTAGTGGGGGCGCGTGGCTACACCTTC. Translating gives CASSLVGARGYTF.

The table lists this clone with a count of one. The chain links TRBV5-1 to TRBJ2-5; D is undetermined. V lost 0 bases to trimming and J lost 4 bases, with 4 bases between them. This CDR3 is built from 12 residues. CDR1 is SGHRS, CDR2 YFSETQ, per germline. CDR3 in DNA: TGCGCCAGCAGCTTGGTCCGAGAGACCCAGTACTTC. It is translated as CASSLVRETQYF.

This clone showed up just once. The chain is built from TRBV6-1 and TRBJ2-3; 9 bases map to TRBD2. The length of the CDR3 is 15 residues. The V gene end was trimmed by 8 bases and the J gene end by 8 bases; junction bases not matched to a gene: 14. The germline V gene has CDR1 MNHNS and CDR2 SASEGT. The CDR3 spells CASWGSGGIRGTQYF. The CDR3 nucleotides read TGTGCCAGCTGGGGGAGCGGGGGGATTCGGGGTACGCAGTATTTT.

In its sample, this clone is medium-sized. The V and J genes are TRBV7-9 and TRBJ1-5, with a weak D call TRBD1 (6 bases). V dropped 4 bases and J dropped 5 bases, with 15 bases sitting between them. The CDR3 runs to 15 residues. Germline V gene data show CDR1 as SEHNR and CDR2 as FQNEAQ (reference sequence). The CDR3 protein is CASSWGGLSHQPQHF. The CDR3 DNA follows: TGTGCCAGCAGCTGGGGGGGCCTATCCCATCAGCCCCAGCATTTT.

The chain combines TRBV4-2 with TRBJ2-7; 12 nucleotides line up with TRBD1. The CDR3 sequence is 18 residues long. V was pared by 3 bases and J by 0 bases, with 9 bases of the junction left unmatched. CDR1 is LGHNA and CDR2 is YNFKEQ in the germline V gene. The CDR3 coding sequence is TGTGCCAGCAGCCATGCTGGGACAGGGGGCTCCCCCTCCTACGAGCAGTACTTC. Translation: CASSHAGTGGSPSYEQYF.

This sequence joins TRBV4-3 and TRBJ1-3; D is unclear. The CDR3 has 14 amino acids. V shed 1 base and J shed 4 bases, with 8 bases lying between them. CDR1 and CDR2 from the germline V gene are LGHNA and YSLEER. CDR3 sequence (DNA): TGCGCCAGCAGCCAAGGTGCGGCAGGAAACACCATATATTTT. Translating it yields CASSQGAAGNTIYF.

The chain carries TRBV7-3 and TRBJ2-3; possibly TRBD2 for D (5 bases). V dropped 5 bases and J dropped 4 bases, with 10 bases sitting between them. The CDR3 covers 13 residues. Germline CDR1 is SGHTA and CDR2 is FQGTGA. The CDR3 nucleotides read TGTGCCAGCAGCGGCTCCGGGGCAGATACGCAGTATTTT. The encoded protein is CASSGSGADTQYF.

This CDR3 is CASNPISFGETQYF. The CDR3 coding sequence is TGTGCCAGCAACCCGATTTCATTCGGAGAGACCCAGTACTTC. The chain links TRBV2 to TRBJ2-5; D gene ambiguous. Trimming pared 7 bases from V and 4 bases from J, leaving 16 bases between. The V gene's germline CDR1 is SNHLY and CDR2 FYNNEI. The CDR3 sequence is 14 residues long.

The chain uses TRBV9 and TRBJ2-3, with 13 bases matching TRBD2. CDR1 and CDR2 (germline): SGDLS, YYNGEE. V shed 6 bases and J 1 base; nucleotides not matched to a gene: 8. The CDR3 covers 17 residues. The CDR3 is CASTGTSGIRGTDTQYF. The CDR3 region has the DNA TGTGCCAGCACCGGGACTAGCGGGATAAGGGGCACAGATACGCAGTATTTT.

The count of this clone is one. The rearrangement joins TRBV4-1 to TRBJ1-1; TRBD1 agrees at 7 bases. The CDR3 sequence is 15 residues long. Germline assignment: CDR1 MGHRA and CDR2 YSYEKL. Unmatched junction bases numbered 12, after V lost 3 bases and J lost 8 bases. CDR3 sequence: CASSHGQGGGAEAFF. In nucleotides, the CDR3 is TGCGCCAGCAGCCACGGCCAGGGGGGCGGGGCCGAAGCTTTCTTT.

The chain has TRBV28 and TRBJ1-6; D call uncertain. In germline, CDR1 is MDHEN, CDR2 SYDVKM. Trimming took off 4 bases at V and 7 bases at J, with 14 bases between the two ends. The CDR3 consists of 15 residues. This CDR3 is CASSSMGDGNSPLHF. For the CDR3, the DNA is TGTGCCAGCAGTTCAATGGGAGACGGCAATTCACCCCTCCACTTT. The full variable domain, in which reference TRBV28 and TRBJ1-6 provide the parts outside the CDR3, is DVKVTQSSRYLVKRTGEKVFLECVQDMDHENMFWYRQDPGLGLRLIYFSYDVKMKEKGDIPEGYSVSREKKERFSLILESASTNQTSMYLCASSSMGDGNSPLHFGNGTRLTVT.

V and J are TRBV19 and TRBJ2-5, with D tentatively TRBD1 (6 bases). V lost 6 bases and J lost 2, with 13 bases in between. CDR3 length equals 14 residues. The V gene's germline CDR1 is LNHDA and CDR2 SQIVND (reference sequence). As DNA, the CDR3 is TGTGCCAGTAGATCGGGACACATTCAAGAGACCCAGTACTTC. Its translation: CASRSGHIQETQYF.

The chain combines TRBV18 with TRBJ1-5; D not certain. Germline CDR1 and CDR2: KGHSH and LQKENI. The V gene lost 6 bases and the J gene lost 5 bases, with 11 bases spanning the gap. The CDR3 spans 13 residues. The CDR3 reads CASSDGRDQPQHF. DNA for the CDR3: TGTGCCAGCTCCGACGGGAGAGATCAGCCCCAGCATTTT.

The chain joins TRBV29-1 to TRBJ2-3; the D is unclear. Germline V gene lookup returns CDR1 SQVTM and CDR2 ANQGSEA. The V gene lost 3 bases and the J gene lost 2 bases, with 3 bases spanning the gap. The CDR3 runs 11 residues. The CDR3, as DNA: TGCAGCGTTGACCACACAGATACGCAGTATTTT. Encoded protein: CSVDHTDTQYF.

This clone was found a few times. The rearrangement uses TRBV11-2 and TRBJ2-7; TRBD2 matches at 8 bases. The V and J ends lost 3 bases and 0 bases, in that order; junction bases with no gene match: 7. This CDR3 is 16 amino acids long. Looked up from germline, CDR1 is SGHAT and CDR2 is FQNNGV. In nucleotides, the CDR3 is TGTGCCAGCAGCTTGGATAGCGGGACAAGCTCCTACGAGCAGTACTTC. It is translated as CASSLDSGTSSYEQYF.

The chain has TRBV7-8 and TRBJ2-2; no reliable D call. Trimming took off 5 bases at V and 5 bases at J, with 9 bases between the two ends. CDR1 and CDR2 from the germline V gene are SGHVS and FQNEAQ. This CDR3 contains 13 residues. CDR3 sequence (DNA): TGTGCCAGCAGCCCCATCAGGACCGGGGAGCTGTTTTTT. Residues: CASSPIRTGELFF.

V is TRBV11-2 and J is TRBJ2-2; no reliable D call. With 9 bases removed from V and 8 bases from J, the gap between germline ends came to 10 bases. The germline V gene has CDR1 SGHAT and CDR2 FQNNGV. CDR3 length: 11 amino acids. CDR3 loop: CASPYVGELFF. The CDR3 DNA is TGTGCCAGTCCCTACGTTGGGGAGCTGTTTTTT.

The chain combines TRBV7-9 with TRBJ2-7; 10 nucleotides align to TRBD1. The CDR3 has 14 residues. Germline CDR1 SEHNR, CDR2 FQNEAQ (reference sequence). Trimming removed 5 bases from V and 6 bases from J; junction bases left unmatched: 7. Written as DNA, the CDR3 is TGTGCCAGCAGCGCACTCCGGGACAGGGGCGAGCAGTACTTC. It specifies CASSALRDRGEQYF.

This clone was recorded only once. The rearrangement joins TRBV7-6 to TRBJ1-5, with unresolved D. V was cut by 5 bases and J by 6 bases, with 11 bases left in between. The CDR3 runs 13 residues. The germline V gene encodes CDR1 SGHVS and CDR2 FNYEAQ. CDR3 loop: CASSTRLGQPQHF. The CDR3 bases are TGTGCCAGCAGCACCAGGTTAGGTCAGCCCCAGCATTTT. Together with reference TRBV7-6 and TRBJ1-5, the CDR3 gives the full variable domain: GAGVSQSPRYKVTKRGQDVALRCDPISGHVSLYWYRQALGQGPEFLTYFNYEAQQDKSGLPNDRFSAERPEGSISTLTIQRTEQRDSAMYRCASSTRLGQPQHFGDGTRLSIL.

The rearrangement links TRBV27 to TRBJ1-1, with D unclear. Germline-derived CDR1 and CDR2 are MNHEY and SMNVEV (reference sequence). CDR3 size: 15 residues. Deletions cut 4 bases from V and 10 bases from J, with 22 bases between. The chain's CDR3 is CASSSGILTNGGAFF. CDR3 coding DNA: TGTGCCAGCAGTTCAGGAATTTTGACGAACGGAGGAGCTTTCTTT.

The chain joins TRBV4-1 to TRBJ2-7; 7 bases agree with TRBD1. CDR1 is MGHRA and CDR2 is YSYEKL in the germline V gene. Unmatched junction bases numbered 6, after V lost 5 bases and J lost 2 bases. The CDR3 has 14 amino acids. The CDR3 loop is CASSSPGQTYEQYF. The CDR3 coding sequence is TGCGCCAGCAGCTCTCCGGGACAGACCTACGAGCAGTACTTC.

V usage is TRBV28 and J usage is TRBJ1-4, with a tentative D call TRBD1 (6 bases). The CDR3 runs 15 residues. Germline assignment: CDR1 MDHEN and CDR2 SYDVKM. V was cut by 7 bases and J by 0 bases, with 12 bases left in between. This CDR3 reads CASITGTPTNEKLFF. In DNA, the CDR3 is TGTGCCAGCATCACCGGGACACCAACTAATGAAAAACTGTTTTTT.